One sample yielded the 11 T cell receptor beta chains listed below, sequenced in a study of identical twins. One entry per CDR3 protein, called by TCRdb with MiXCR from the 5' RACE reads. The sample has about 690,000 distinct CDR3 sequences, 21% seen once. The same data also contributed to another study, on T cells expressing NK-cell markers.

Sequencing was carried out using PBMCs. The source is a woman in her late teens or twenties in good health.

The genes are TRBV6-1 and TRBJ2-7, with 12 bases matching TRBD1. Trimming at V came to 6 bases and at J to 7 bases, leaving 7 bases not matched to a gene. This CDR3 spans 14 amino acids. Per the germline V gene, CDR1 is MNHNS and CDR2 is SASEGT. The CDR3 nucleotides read TGTGCCAGCAGAAAGGGACAGGGGGCGGGGGAGCAGTACTTC. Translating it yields CASRKGQGAGEQYF.

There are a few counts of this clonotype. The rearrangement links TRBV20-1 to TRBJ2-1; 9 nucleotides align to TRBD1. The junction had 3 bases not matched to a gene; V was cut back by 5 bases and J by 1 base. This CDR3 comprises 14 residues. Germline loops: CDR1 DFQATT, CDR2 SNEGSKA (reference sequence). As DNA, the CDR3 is TGCAGTGCTGGACAGGGGAGGTCCTACAATGAGCAGTTCTTC. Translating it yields CSAGQGRSYNEQFF.

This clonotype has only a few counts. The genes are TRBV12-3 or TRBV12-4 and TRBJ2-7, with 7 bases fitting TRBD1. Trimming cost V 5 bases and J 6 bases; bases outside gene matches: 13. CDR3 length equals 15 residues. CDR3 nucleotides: TGTGCCAGCAGTCCCGAACAGGGGCTGTTCACCGAGCAGTACTTC. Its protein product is CASSPEQGLFTEQYF.

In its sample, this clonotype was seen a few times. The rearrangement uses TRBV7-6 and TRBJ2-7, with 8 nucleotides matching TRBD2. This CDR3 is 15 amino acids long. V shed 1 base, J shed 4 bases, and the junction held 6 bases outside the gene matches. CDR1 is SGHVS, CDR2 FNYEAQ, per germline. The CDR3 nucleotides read TGTGCCAGCAGCTTAGTAGCGGGGAGTAGGTACGAGCAGTACTTC. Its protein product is CASSLVAGSRYEQYF.

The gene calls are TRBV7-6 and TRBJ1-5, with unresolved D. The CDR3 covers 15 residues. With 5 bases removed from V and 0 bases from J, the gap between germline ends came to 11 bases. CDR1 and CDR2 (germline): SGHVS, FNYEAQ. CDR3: CASSAGPDSNQPQHF. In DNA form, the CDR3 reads TGTGCCAGCAGCGCCGGTCCTGATAGCAATCAGCCCCAGCATTTT.

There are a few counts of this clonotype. The CDR3 sequence: CASSLIAKGASFF. The CDR3 DNA is TGTGCCAGCAGCTTAATAGCGAAGGGGGCTTCTTTCTTT. The chain recombines TRBV7-2 with TRBJ1-1, with 7 nucleotides matching TRBD1. The CDR3 contains 13 residues. Germline V CDR1 and CDR2: SGHTA, FQGNSA. V was clipped by 2 bases and J by 12 bases; unmatched bases: 9.

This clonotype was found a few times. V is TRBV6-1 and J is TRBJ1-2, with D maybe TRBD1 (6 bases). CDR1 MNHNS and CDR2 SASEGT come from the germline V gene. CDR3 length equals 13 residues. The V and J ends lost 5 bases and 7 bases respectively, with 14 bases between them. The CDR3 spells CASSRPGQPGYTF. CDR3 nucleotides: TGTGCCAGCAGTAGACCGGGACAACCTGGCTACACCTTC.

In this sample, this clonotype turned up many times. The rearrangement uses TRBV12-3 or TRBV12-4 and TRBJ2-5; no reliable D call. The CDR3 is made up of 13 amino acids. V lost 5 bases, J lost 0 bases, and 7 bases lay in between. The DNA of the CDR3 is TGTGCCAGCAGTCTACGGAACCAAGAGACCCAGTACTTC. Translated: CASSLRNQETQYF.

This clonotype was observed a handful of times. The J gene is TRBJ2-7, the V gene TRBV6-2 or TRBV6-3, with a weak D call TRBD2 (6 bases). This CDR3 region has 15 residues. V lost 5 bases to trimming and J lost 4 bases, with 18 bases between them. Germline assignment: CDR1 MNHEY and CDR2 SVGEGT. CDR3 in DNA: TGTGCCAGCAGTGGTTCGGGAGATTCAACATACGAGCAGTACTTC. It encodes CASSGSGDSTYEQYF.

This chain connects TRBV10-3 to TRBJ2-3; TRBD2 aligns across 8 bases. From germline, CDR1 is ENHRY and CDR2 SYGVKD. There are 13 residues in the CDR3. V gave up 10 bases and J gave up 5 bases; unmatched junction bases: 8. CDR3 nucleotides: TGTGCCACTCGAGCGGGAGAGGGAGATACGCAGTATTTT. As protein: CATRAGEGDTQYF.

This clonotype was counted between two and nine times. The chain's CDR3 is CSARVPGTVQVAFF. The CDR3 bases are TGCAGTGCTAGAGTCCCGGGGACCGTTCAAGTGGCTTTCTTT. The chain is built from TRBV20-1 and TRBJ1-1; D is possibly TRBD1 (5 bases). V gave up 1 base and J gave up 11 bases, with 20 bases separating them. CDR1 and CDR2 (germline): DFQATT, SNEGSKA (reference sequence). The CDR3 totals 14 residues.